These 25 T cell receptor beta chains were all obtained from the same sample, sequenced in a study of CD8+ T cells in alopecia areata. Following extraction, RNA underwent reverse transcription to cDNA, which served as the sequencing template. Clones were read by immunoSEQ multiplex PCR, and TCRdb kept only the in-frame ones, dropping some. This table holds 90,000 to 150,000 clones, approximately 58% found once. The sample was CD4+ T cells sorted from blood. These receptors were collected from a human donor in good health.

The V and J genes are TRBV2 and TRBJ2-5, with D perhaps given as TRBD1 or TRBD2 (6 bases each). This CDR3 region has 14 residues. Germline CDR1 and CDR2: SNHLY and FYNNEI. V lost 8 bases and J 0 bases, leaving 13 bases between the germline ends. CDR3 amino acids: CASQGGWYQETQYF. The DNA for the CDR3 is TGTGCCAGCCAAGGGGGGTGGTACCAAGAGACCCAGTACTTC.

This rearrangement joins TRBV15 to TRBJ2-7; no reliable D call. Trimming pared 0 bases from V and 0 bases from J, leaving 6 bases between. The CDR3 consists of 14 residues. CDR1 LNHNV and CDR2 YYDKDF come from the germline V gene (reference sequence). The CDR3 loop reads CATSRDSPSYEQYF. CDR3 coding DNA: TGTGCCACCAGCAGAGATTCACCCTCCTACGAGCAGTACTTC.

The CDR3 nucleotides read TGTGCCATCAGTGAGTCGGAACTCCTCAGGGAGCAGTTCTTC. As protein: CAISESELLREQFF. The chain links TRBV10-3 to TRBJ2-1; D uncertain. The CDR3 is 14 amino acids. Germline values: CDR1 ENHRY, CDR2 SYGVKD. Trimming left V 0 bases short and J 10 bases short, with 13 bases between.

This chain uses TRBV29-1 with TRBJ2-2; no firm D call. Trimming cost V 6 bases and J 0 bases, with 5 bases left between them. This CDR3 spans 12 amino acids. Germline V gene data show CDR1 as SQVTM and CDR2 as ANQGSEA. CDR3 sequence: CSVRPNTGELFF. As DNA, the CDR3 is TGCAGCGTCAGACCGAACACCGGGGAGCTGTTTTTT.

For this clone: A junction end diverges from the germline sequence, so it may reflect a read error. This chain joins TRBV11-2 and TRBJ1-2; tentative D call: TRBD1 (6 bases). There are 12 residues in the CDR3. CDR1 and CDR2 from the germline V gene are SGHAT and FQNNGV. CDR3 protein: CPKGGDCYGYTF. The DNA for the CDR3 is TGCCCCAAGGGGGGGGATTGCTATGGCTACACCTTC.

This chain connects TRBV5-6 to TRBJ1-6, with unresolved D. Germline V gene sequence: CDR1 SGHDT, CDR2 YYEEEE. The CDR3 loop spans 14 amino acids. Trimming took off 0 bases at V and 8 bases at J, with 9 bases between the two ends. CDR3 loop: CASSLGLGDSPLHF. The CDR3, as DNA: TGTGCCAGCAGCTTGGGACTAGGAGATTCACCCCTCCACTTT. Together with reference TRBV5-6 and TRBJ1-6, the CDR3 gives the full variable domain: DAGVTQSPTHLIKTRGQQVTLRCSPKSGHDTVSWYQQALGQGPQFIFQYYEEEERQRGNFPDRFSGHQFPNYSSELNVNALLLGDSALYLCASSLGLGDSPLHFGNGTRLTVT.

The gene calls are TRBV6-5 and TRBJ1-1; a weak D match, TRBD1 (5 bases). Trimming stripped 6 bases from V and 3 bases from J, with 14 bases between. Germline assignment: CDR1 MNHEY and CDR2 SVGAGI. This CDR3 spans 14 amino acids. The CDR3: CASRNYMGDTEAFF. The CDR3 DNA follows: TGTGCCAGCAGGAATTACATGGGGGACACTGAAGCTTTCTTT.

This clone has more than one count but fewer than ten. V is TRBV25-1 and J is TRBJ1-3, with D possibly TRBD1 on 5 matching bases. The germline gives CDR1 MGHDK, CDR2 SYGVNS. V was shortened by 3 bases and J by 10 bases, with 16 bases between the two germline ends. There are 14 residues in the CDR3. The CDR3 DNA reads TGTGCCAGCAGTGAGGGGGGGAGCAGGAGAACCATATATTTT. Translating it yields CASSEGGSRRTIYF.

The V call is TRBV29-1, the J call TRBJ2-7; unclear D gene. The CDR3 is 14 amino acids. CDR1 is SQVTM, CDR2 ANQGSEA, per germline. With 4 bases removed from V and 4 bases from J, the gap between germline ends came to 17 bases. DNA for the CDR3: TGCAGCGTTGTATTAAAGAACAGCATTTACGAGCAGTACTTC. Translation gives CSVVLKNSIYEQYF.

This clone was counted once. J is TRBJ1-1 and V is TRBV30; D remains unclear. V shed 2 bases and J shed 1 base, with 5 bases lying between them. There are 12 residues in the CDR3. Germline V gene lookup returns CDR1 GTSNPN and CDR2 SVGIG (reference sequence). This chain's CDR3 is CAWSLTNTEAFF. CDR3 nucleotide sequence: TGTGCCTGGAGTCTTACGAACACTGAAGCTTTCTTT.

This chain links TRBV9 with TRBJ2-3; D might be TRBD2 (6 bases). This CDR3 has 17 amino acids. With 0 bases removed from V and 2 bases from J, the gap between germline ends came to 16 bases. CDR1 and CDR2 (germline): SGDLS, YYNGEE. The CDR3 DNA reads TGTGCCAGCAGCGTAGGGGACTTCCTAGGTGACACAGATACGCAGTATTTT. It specifies CASSVGDFLGDTDTQYF.

This clone has only a few counts. The chain recombines TRBV5-1 with TRBJ1-5; TRBD1 might be the D (5 bases). The V and J ends lost 4 bases and 1 base respectively, with 15 bases between them. The CDR3 contains 16 residues. The germline CDR1 and CDR2 sequences are SGHRS and YFSETQ. The CDR3 reads CASSPGGGRSNQPQHF. The CDR3, as DNA: TGCGCCAGCAGCCCCGGGGGAGGGAGAAGCAATCAGCCCCAGCATTTT.

This clone has a single count. The chain recombines TRBV6-5 with TRBJ1-2, with 9 bases identical to TRBD1. CDR3 length equals 15 residues. J gave up 3 bases and V 6 bases, and 8 bases lay outside the gene matches. Per the germline V gene, CDR1 is MNHEY and CDR2 is SVGAGI. The CDR3 protein is CASRSGTGSYYGYTF. The CDR3 DNA follows: TGTGCCAGCAGATCCGGGACAGGGTCATACTATGGCTACACCTTC.

The chain uses TRBV6-6 and TRBJ1-5; D is possibly TRBD1 (5 bases). The germline gives CDR1 MNHNY, CDR2 SVGAGI (reference sequence). Trimming cost V 2 bases and J 7 bases, with 12 bases left between them. The CDR3 extends over 14 amino acids. CDR3 residues: CASSYGGTEQPQHF. CDR3 coding DNA: TGTGCCAGCAGTTACGGGGGAACAGAGCAGCCCCAGCATTTT.

The chain links TRBV5-6 to TRBJ2-5, with TRBD2 identical over 7 bases. Germline trimming cut 4 bases from V and 2 bases from J; bases unmatched to any gene: 17. In germline, CDR1 is SGHDT, CDR2 YYEEEE. CDR3 size: 18 residues. The CDR3 coding sequence is TGTGCCAGCAGCGTAATTAGCGGGCTCGCCAATATTCAAGAGACCCAGTACTTC. It codes for CASSVISGLANIQETQYF.

As for this clone: Other DNA sequences in the same sample also yield this CDR3. The chain uses TRBV15 and TRBJ2-5, with D possibly being TRBD1 (6 bases). CDR3 length: 14 amino acids. V was shortened by 1 base and J by 2 bases, with 8 bases between the two germline ends. Germline values: CDR1 LNHNV, CDR2 YYDKDF (reference sequence). The CDR3 loop reads CATSRGDKQETQYF. The CDR3 DNA reads TGTGCCACCAGCAGAGGGGACAAACAAGAGACCCAGTACTTC.

Written as DNA, the CDR3 is TGCAGCGTTGAAGTCAGGGCCGATACGCAGTATTTT. It is translated as CSVEVRADTQYF. The V call is TRBV29-1, the J call TRBJ2-3, with D possibly matching TRBD1 (5 bases). Trimming pared 1 base from V and 6 bases from J, leaving 8 bases between. This CDR3 has 12 residues. Per the germline V gene, CDR1 is SQVTM and CDR2 is ANQGSEA.

The chain uses TRBV29-1 and TRBJ1-1; the D is unclear. V was trimmed by 0 bases and J by 0 bases, leaving 11 bases between them. This CDR3 spans 15 amino acids. The germline CDR1 and CDR2 sequences are SQVTM and ANQGSEA. The CDR3 nucleotides read TGCAGCGTTGAAGAAAAGGGCGGGCTGAACACTGAAGCTTTCTTT. Protein product: CSVEEKGGLNTEAFF.

The V and J genes are TRBV30 and TRBJ2-5; 7 bases align to TRBD2. The V segment lost 1 base and the J segment 1 base; nucleotides outside the gene matches: 6. Per germline, CDR1 GTSNPN and CDR2 SVGIG (reference sequence). CDR3 length: 15 amino acids. DNA of the CDR3: TGTGCCTGGAGTGCGACTGGGGGGGGCCAAGAGACCCAGTACTTC. This codes for CAWSATGGGQETQYF.

The table lists this clone with a few counts. The chain combines TRBV7-9 with TRBJ2-5; no reliable D call. The CDR3 sequence is 12 residues long. Germline CDR1 SEHNR, CDR2 FQNEAQ (reference sequence). Trimming removed 11 bases from V and 5 bases from J, with 15 bases in between. CDR3 nucleotides: TGTGCCGCGCTACCTGTCGGGGAGACCCAGTACTTC. It encodes CAALPVGETQYF. Complete variable domain (other parts from reference TRBV7-9 and TRBJ2-5): DTGVSQNPRHKITKRGQNVTFRCDPISEHNRLYWYRQTLGQGPEFLTYFQNEAQLEKSRLLSDRFSAERPKGSFSTLEIQRTEQGDSAMYLCAALPVGETQYFGPGTRLLVL.

The chain couples TRBV29-1 to TRBJ2-5, with D hard to call. Trimming removed 5 bases from V and 1 base from J, with 8 bases in between. The CDR3 spans 12 residues. Germline values: CDR1 SQVTM, CDR2 ANQGSEA. CDR3 sequence reads: CSVSGPQETQYF. The CDR3 DNA sequence: TGCAGCGTTTCCGGGCCCCAAGAGACCCAGTACTTC.

The chain carries TRBV10-3 and TRBJ2-1, with D perhaps TRBD2 (7 bases). Trimming left V 6 bases short and J 5 bases short, with 17 bases between. Looked up from germline, CDR1 is ENHRY and CDR2 is SYGVKD. This CDR3 region has 15 residues. CDR3 nucleotide sequence: TGTGCCATCAGCCCGTCCGCGGGGGCCAACAATGAGCAGTTCTTC. Translating it yields CAISPSAGANNEQFF.

This chain links TRBV25-1 with TRBJ1-6; a possible D gene is TRBD1 (5 bases). V was pared by 0 bases and J by 11 bases, with 11 bases between. The CDR3 runs 14 residues. Germline CDR1 and CDR2: MGHDK and SYGVNS. CDR3 loop: CASSEYLGGAPLHF. In DNA, the CDR3 is TGTGCCAGCAGTGAATATTTGGGGGGGGCACCCCTCCACTTT.

V usage is TRBV4-1 and J usage is TRBJ2-2, with no clear D. CDR3 length: 11 residues. V shed 3 bases and J shed 10 bases, with 6 bases lying between them. Germline lookup yields CDR1 MGHRA and CDR2 YSYEKL. CDR3 DNA sequence: TGCGCCAGCAGCCAGTTCGAGGAGCTGTTTTTT. Translating gives CASSQFEELFF.

The rearrangement links TRBV30 to TRBJ1-1; D is possibly TRBD1 (6 bases). The germline V and J ends were trimmed by 5 bases and 7 bases, with 35 bases remaining between them. Germline V gives CDR1 GTSNPN, CDR2 SVGIG (reference sequence). The CDR3 loop spans 19 amino acids. The CDR3 loop reads CAWGFPGGHRYRGGHEAFF. CDR3 DNA: TGTGCCTGGGGTTTTCCGGGGGGACACCGATACCGCGGCGGGCATGAAGCTTTCTTT. Using reference TRBV30 and TRBJ1-1 for the parts outside the CDR3, the full variable domain is SQTIHQWPATLVQPVGSPLSLECTVEGTSNPNLYWYRQAAGRGLQLLFYSVGIGQISSEVPQNLSASRPQDRQFILSSKKLLLSDSGFYLCAWGFPGGHRYRGGHEAFFGQGTRLTVV.